This TCR beta chain emerged from a study of PD-1 blockade in classical Hodgkin lymphoma. All the patients suffered relapse after autologous stem cell transplantation, and brentuximab vedotin exposure differed. Germline V CDR1 and CDR2: LGHNA, YNFKEQ. CDR3 size: 18 residues. The ends lost 4 bases at V and 4 bases at J; junction bases unmatched: 16. The protocol was immunoSEQ multiplex PCR, while the TCRdb copy is restricted to in-frame clones and leaves out a portion. Among 21,000 or so clones listed, around four fifths were seen once. This clone was counted between two and nine times. The chain has TRBV4-2 and TRBJ2-5; 9 bases line up with TRBD2. The receptor's source is a human donor with classical Hodgkin lymphoma. Source: peripheral blood mononuclear cells (PBMCs), taken before the second cycle of nivolumab. This CDR3 is CASSPRVGGGALGETQYF. Here the CDR3 DNA reads TGTGCCAGCAGCCCCCGTGTTGGCGGGGGGGCCCTCGGAGAGACCCAGTACTTC.